These T cell receptor beta chains were read from a single sample in a study of blood T cell repertoires in COVID-19. The repertoire was sequenced with immunoSEQ multiplex PCR; TCRdb's copy has only in-frame clones and lacks some. The top ten clones hold approximately 1.9% of a sample with about 320,000 clones, around 84% of them seen once. Sequencing input: PBMCs or T cells enriched from blood (not recorded which). These receptors were taken from a woman younger than 45 who had been exposed to COVID-19. Both conserved end residues are part of each CDR3. D genes are given only for firm matches. Rows may omit the clone size; those that give it use once, few, many or a size class.

clone_size: few; j_call: TRBJ1-1; v_call: TRBV11-3; cdr3_length: 13; d_call: -; cdr3_aa: CASSLEWSTEAFF; cdr3_nt: TGTGCCAGCAGCTTAGAGTGGAGCACTGAAGCTTTCTTT
clone_size: -; j_call: TRBJ1-6; v_call: TRBV7-8; cdr3_length: 16; d_call: TRBD1; cdr3_aa: CASRLHRGAYNSPLHF; cdr3_nt: TGTGCCAGCAGGCTTCACAGGGGCGCGTATAATTCACCCCTCCACTTT
clone_size: once; j_call: TRBJ2-7; v_call: TRBV11-2; cdr3_length: 14; d_call: -; cdr3_aa: CASSLVLRGYEQYF; cdr3_nt: TGTGCCAGCAGCTTAGTTCTTAGAGGCTACGAGCAGTACTTC
clone_size: -; j_call: TRBJ2-1; v_call: TRBV7-3; cdr3_length: 15; d_call: TRBD1; cdr3_aa: CASSSGTGSNNEQFF; cdr3_nt: TGTGCCAGCAGTTCCGGGACAGGGTCCAACAATGAGCAGTTCTTC
clone_size: -; j_call: TRBJ1-1; v_call: TRBV2; cdr3_length: 15; d_call: -; cdr3_aa: CASSAPGGINTEAFF; cdr3_nt: TGTGCCAGCAGTGCCCCCGGGGGGATTAACACTGAAGCTTTCTTT
clone_size: few; j_call: TRBJ1-6; v_call: TRBV11-2; cdr3_length: 15; d_call: TRBD1; cdr3_aa: CASSARTGVESPLHF; cdr3_nt: TGTGCCAGCAGCGCTCGGACAGGGGTGGAATCACCCCTCCACTTT
clone_size: -; j_call: TRBJ2-7; v_call: TRBV28; cdr3_length: 14; d_call: TRBD1; cdr3_aa: CASSLPRTGSVQYF; cdr3_nt: TGTGCCAGCAGTTTGCCCCGGACAGGGTCGGTGCAGTACTTC
clone_size: -; j_call: TRBJ2-1; v_call: TRBV10-3; cdr3_length: 15; d_call: TRBD2; cdr3_aa: CATASGTSLVDEQFF; cdr3_nt: TGTGCCACGGCTAGCGGGACTAGCCTAGTTGATGAGCAGTTCTTC
clone_size: -; j_call: TRBJ1-2; v_call: TRBV7-9; cdr3_length: 13; d_call: -; cdr3_aa: CASSPGGAEGYTF; cdr3_nt: TGTGCCAGCAGTCCCGGGGGGGCTGAGGGCTACACCTTC
clone_size: many; j_call: TRBJ1-2; v_call: TRBV27; cdr3_length: 16; d_call: -; cdr3_aa: CASSLLGARRVYGYTF; cdr3_nt: TGTGCCAGCAGTTTACTAGGGGCCCGGAGGGTCTATGGCTACACCTTC